One sample yielded the 29 T cell receptor beta chains listed below, sequenced in a study of blood T cells in healthy people across ages. Primed by a sample-barcoded 5' primer and a J-beta primer mix, a second PCR proceeded for roughly 6 to 12 cycles. A single record per CDR3 protein comes from TCRdb applying MiXCR to the 5' RACE reads. The sample has about 1.5 million distinct CDR3 sequences, approximately 39% seen once; the top ten hold around 4%. The sample consisted of blood. These receptors were taken from a woman under 30 in good health.

This clonotype was detected a few times. V usage is TRBV5-1 and J usage is TRBJ2-1, with TRBD2 identical over 10 bases. CDR1 and CDR2 from the germline V gene are SGHRS and YFSETQ. This CDR3 is built from 17 residues. V was clipped by 1 base and J by 0 bases; unmatched bases: 4. CDR3 loop: CASSLSSGRSSYNEQFF. CDR3 DNA: TGCGCCAGCAGCTTGAGTAGCGGGAGGAGCTCCTACAATGAGCAGTTCTTC.

This clonotype showed up many times. The chain carries TRBV20-1 and TRBJ1-2; tentatively, D is TRBD1 (5 bases). The ends were cut back, 6 bases at V and 2 bases at J, with 7 bases in the middle. This CDR3 contains 11 residues. Germline V lookup: CDR1 DFQATT, CDR2 SNEGSKA (reference sequence). The CDR3 loop reads CSAGENYGYTF. As DNA, the CDR3 is TGCAGTGCGGGGGAGAACTATGGCTACACCTTC.

This clonotype occurred a few times. CDR3 in DNA: TGTGCCAGCAGTGACCTCGGGGCCGCCTATGGCTACACCTTC. It is translated as CASSDLGAAYGYTF. This chain uses TRBV2 with TRBJ1-2; weak D call: TRBD1 (5 bases). CDR1 is SNHLY, CDR2 FYNNEI, per germline. Trimming shortened V by 3 bases and J by 4 bases, and 12 bases separated the two germline ends. The CDR3 has 14 amino acids.

This clonotype was detected a few times. The chain employs TRBV28 and TRBJ2-7; D ambiguous. This CDR3 has 15 residues. CDR1 MDHEN and CDR2 SYDVKM come from the germline V gene. V shed 2 bases and J shed 3 bases, with 14 bases lying between them. The CDR3 is CASSLPPNNVYEQYF. The CDR3 nucleotides read TGTGCCAGCAGTTTACCGCCCAACAATGTCTACGAGCAGTACTTC.

The chain is built from TRBV2 and TRBJ1-2; D ambiguous. Trimming removed 2 bases from V and 14 bases from J, with 15 bases in between. CDR3 size: 12 residues. CDR1 is SNHLY and CDR2 is FYNNEI in the germline V gene. The CDR3 here is CASSELDRVGTF. DNA of the CDR3: TGTGCCAGCAGTGAACTGGACCGCGTTGGGACCTTC.

The chain has TRBV4-2 and TRBJ2-5; D is unclear. Trimming pared 3 bases from V and 11 bases from J, leaving 13 bases between. Germline V gene data show CDR1 as LGHNA and CDR2 as YNFKEQ. CDR3 size: 12 residues. CDR3 region: CASSQDDNEQYF. Here the CDR3 DNA reads TGTGCCAGCAGCCAGGATGACAATGAGCAGTACTTC.

Ten or more counts support this clonotype. The chain is built from TRBV7-2 and TRBJ2-7, with 10 bases identical to TRBD2. Per the germline V gene, CDR1 is SGHTA and CDR2 is FQGNSA. The V segment lost 3 bases and the J segment 2 bases; nucleotides outside the gene matches: 4. The CDR3 is 15 residues long. The CDR3 DNA sequence: TGTGCCAGCAGCTTTAGGACTAGCGGTACCTACGAGCAGTACTTC. Its protein product is CASSFRTSGTYEQYF.

The rearrangement uses TRBV25-1 and TRBJ1-5, with no clear D. V dropped 3 bases and J dropped 3 bases, with 18 bases sitting between them. The CDR3 length is 17 residues. Germline lookup yields CDR1 MGHDK and CDR2 SYGVNS. CDR3 residues: CASSETRTMPLNQPQHF. CDR3 bases: TGTGCCAGCAGTGAGACCCGAACAATGCCCCTCAATCAGCCCCAGCATTTT.

The chain uses TRBV7-2 and TRBJ2-3; no firm D call. Germline V gene data show CDR1 as SGHTA and CDR2 as FQGNSA. V was pared by 5 bases and J by 7 bases, with 13 bases between. The CDR3 length is 13 residues. The CDR3: CASSQDNRNTQYF. CDR3 DNA sequence: TGTGCCAGCAGCCAAGATAATAGGAATACGCAGTATTTT.

The chain is built from TRBV6-6 and TRBJ2-1, with D possibly being TRBD2 (6 bases). Looked up from germline, CDR1 is MNHNY and CDR2 is SVGAGI (reference sequence). V lost 9 bases to trimming and J lost 5 bases, with 11 bases between them. This CDR3 comprises 12 residues. The CDR3 DNA reads TGTGCCAGTGGGGGGACTGACAATGAGCAGTTCTTC. Its translation: CASGGTDNEQFF.

V is TRBV7-2 and J is TRBJ2-5; a weak D match, TRBD1 (6 bases). The germline V gene has CDR1 SGHTA and CDR2 FQGNSA. V lost 3 bases to trimming and J lost 5 bases, with 19 bases between them. The CDR3 is made up of 16 amino acids. The CDR3 DNA follows: TGTGCCAGCAGCTTGGCGTTTCAACAGGGTCGGGAGACCCAGTACTTC. Amino acids: CASSLAFQQGRETQYF.

This clonotype was observed once. The V call is TRBV5-1, the J call TRBJ2-5; 7 nucleotides match TRBD1. J gave up 1 base and V 2 bases, and 11 bases lay outside the gene matches. The CDR3 has 17 residues. Looked up from germline, CDR1 is SGHRS and CDR2 is YFSETQ. CDR3 protein: CASSFRQGNLPQETQYF. The CDR3 region has the DNA TGCGCCAGCAGCTTTCGACAGGGAAATTTACCCCAAGAGACCCAGTACTTC.

This CDR3 reads CATSDWSGRALSEQFF. In DNA, the CDR3 is TGTGCCACCAGTGATTGGAGCGGGAGGGCCCTCAGTGAGCAGTTCTTC. This chain joins TRBV24-1 and TRBJ2-1, with 10 bases that match TRBD2. There are 16 residues in the CDR3. J was trimmed by 9 bases and V by 2 bases; bases with no gene match: 9. The V gene's germline CDR1 is KGHDR and CDR2 SFDVKD.

The sample holds a few counts of this clonotype. This chain connects TRBV7-9 to TRBJ2-7; 8 nucleotides agree with TRBD1. Trimming at V came to 7 bases and at J to 5 bases, leaving 16 bases not matched to a gene. The CDR3 runs to 16 residues. Germline CDR1 reads SEHNR; CDR2 reads FQNEAQ (reference sequence). CDR3 sequence (DNA): TGTGCCAGCACGCCTTTTTTGAGGACAGGGTTCCACGAGCAGTACTTC. Protein: CASTPFLRTGFHEQYF. Combining the CDR3 with reference TRBV7-9 and TRBJ2-7 gives the whole variable domain DTGVSQNPRHKITKRGQNVTFRCDPISEHNRLYWYRQTLGQGPEFLTYFQNEAQLEKSRLLSDRFSAERPKGSFSTLEIQRTEQGDSAMYLCASTPFLRTGFHEQYFGPGTRLTVT.

This clonotype was counted at least ten times. The chain recombines TRBV25-1 with TRBJ2-3; TRBD1 matches 10 bases. Germline V gene data show CDR1 as MGHDK and CDR2 as SYGVNS. V lost 4 bases to trimming and J lost 6 bases; unmatched junction nucleotides: 13. CDR3 length equals 17 residues. The CDR3 reads CASSASGTGAPMDTQYF. In DNA form, the CDR3 reads TGTGCCAGCAGTGCGTCCGGGACAGGGGCCCCCATGGATACGCAGTATTTT.

This chain links TRBV6-1 with TRBJ1-5, with a tentative D call TRBD1 (6 bases). The V gene lost 8 bases and the J gene lost 0 bases, with 17 bases spanning the gap. The germline V gene has CDR1 MNHNS and CDR2 SASEGT. CDR3 length: 16 amino acids. The CDR3 is CASEPIRGDSNQPQHF. CDR3 in DNA: TGTGCCAGCGAGCCGATTAGGGGGGATAGCAATCAGCCCCAGCATTTT.

This chain links TRBV10-3 with TRBJ2-5; D remains ambiguous. Germline V gives CDR1 ENHRY, CDR2 SYGVKD. V lost 5 bases and J lost 5, with 12 bases in between. This CDR3 is built from 13 residues. The CDR3 DNA reads TGTGCCATCAGTAGAACGTCTCAGGAGACCCAGTACTTC. Residues: CAISRTSQETQYF.

V and J are TRBV27 and TRBJ1-1, with D uncertain. CDR1 and CDR2 (germline): MNHEY, SMNVEV (reference sequence). The CDR3 runs 14 residues. Trimming pared 5 bases from V and 1 base from J, leaving 11 bases between. DNA of the CDR3: TGTGCCAGCAGTCAAGAACCCAGGAACACTGAAGCTTTCTTT. It translates to CASSQEPRNTEAFF.

This clonotype came up a few times. This chain joins TRBV6-5 and TRBJ2-1; D not resolved. The CDR3 loop spans 14 amino acids. Germline values: CDR1 MNHEY, CDR2 SVGAGI. Trimming left V 0 bases short and J 3 bases short, with 6 bases between. CDR3 region: CASSYSGNYNEQFF. The DNA for the CDR3 is TGTGCCAGCAGTTACTCCGGCAACTACAATGAGCAGTTCTTC.

This clonotype was detected a few times. V is TRBV10-3 and J is TRBJ1-5; D gene unclear. Germline-derived CDR1 and CDR2 are ENHRY and SYGVKD. Trimming pared 3 bases from V and 6 bases from J, leaving 9 bases between. This CDR3 is 13 amino acids long. CDR3 loop: CAISEFGSQPQHF. In DNA form, the CDR3 reads TGTGCCATCAGTGAATTCGGTAGTCAGCCCCAGCATTTT.

This clonotype came up a few times. This chain joins TRBV6-6 and TRBJ1-1; no reliable D call. The CDR3 has 14 amino acids. V lost 2 bases to trimming and J lost 0 bases, with 7 bases between them. Germline loops: CDR1 MNHNY, CDR2 SVGAGI (reference sequence). The CDR3 sequence is CASSYAGVNTEAFF. Written as DNA, the CDR3 is TGTGCCAGCAGTTACGCCGGTGTGAACACTGAAGCTTTCTTT.

This clonotype was detected only once. The chain is built from TRBV20-1 and TRBJ1-3; the D is unclear. V was shortened by 1 base and J by 2 bases, with 12 bases between the two germline ends. Per germline, CDR1 DFQATT and CDR2 SNEGSKA (reference sequence). The CDR3 totals 15 residues. CDR3 nucleotide sequence: TGCAGTGCTAGAGCCCCGACGACCGCTGGAAACACCATATATTTT. Translation gives CSARAPTTAGNTIYF.

This clonotype was detected ten times or more. The V gene is TRBV25-1, the J gene TRBJ1-4; D gene unclear. This CDR3 region has 12 residues. V shed 7 bases and J shed 8 bases, with 11 bases lying between them. Germline values: CDR1 MGHDK, CDR2 SYGVNS. Here the CDR3 reads CASKGTVEKLFF. The CDR3 DNA reads as TGTGCCAGCAAAGGAACGGTAGAAAAACTGTTTTTT.

The V gene is TRBV12-3 or TRBV12-4, the J gene TRBJ1-6; perhaps TRBD1 as D (5 bases). Trimming cost V 4 bases and J 6 bases, with 16 bases left between them. The CDR3 is 16 residues long. As DNA, the CDR3 is TGTGCCAGCAGTTCACCCCTAGGGCAGGGTAATTCACCCCTCCACTTT. It encodes CASSSPLGQGNSPLHF.

The table lists this clonotype with a few counts. The chain employs TRBV7-2 and TRBJ1-1, with 7 bases lining up with TRBD1. Looked up from germline, CDR1 is SGHTA and CDR2 is FQGNSA. V dropped 2 bases and J dropped 5; count of bases not matched to a gene: 5. The CDR3 has 14 amino acids. CDR3 in DNA: TGTGCCAGCAGCTTAAAGGGGGCGTCGACTGAAGCTTTCTTT. This encodes CASSLKGASTEAFF.

In its sample, this clonotype was seen a few times. This chain joins TRBV5-6 and TRBJ1-1, with D unclear. Germline CDR1 is SGHDT and CDR2 is YYEEEE. The CDR3 runs to 15 residues. Trimming stripped 4 bases from V and 0 bases from J, with 13 bases between. The CDR3 DNA reads as TGTGCCAGCAGCACGATCGGGGATCTGAACACTGAAGCTTTCTTT. It yields the protein CASSTIGDLNTEAFF.

This clonotype occurred a few times. The V gene is TRBV4-3, the J gene TRBJ1-3; 7 bases agree with TRBD1. The CDR3 contains 18 residues. V was clipped by 3 bases and J by 0 bases; unmatched bases: 11. The germline CDR1 and CDR2 sequences are LGHNA and YSLEER. Here the CDR3 DNA reads TGCGCCAGCAGCCACCCGACAGGGACCGTGGGCTCTGGAAACACCATATATTTT. It encodes CASSHPTGTVGSGNTIYF.

This clonotype was seen ten or more times. The CDR3 reads CASSWDSYEQYF. The CDR3 nucleotides read TGCGCCAGCAGCTGGGACTCCTACGAGCAGTACTTC. The chain employs TRBV5-1 and TRBJ2-7; D gene ambiguous. CDR1 and CDR2 from the germline V gene are SGHRS and YFSETQ. CDR3 length: 12 amino acids. The germline V and J ends were trimmed by 3 bases and 0 bases, with 4 bases remaining between them.

This clonotype was observed a handful of times. The chain joins TRBV4-2 to TRBJ2-4, with TRBD2 as a possible D gene (6 bases). The CDR3 extends over 14 amino acids. CDR1 is LGHNA and CDR2 is YNFKEQ in the germline V gene. Between the trimmed V and J ends, which lost 4 bases and 13 bases, there was a span of 20 bases. The CDR3 spells CASSPAREDNEQYF. The CDR3 bases are TGTGCCAGCAGCCCTGCGCGGGAAGACAATGAGCAGTACTTC.